The sequence of this TCR beta chain was determined in a study of T-cell reconstitution after alpha-beta-depleted transplantation in children. As it was prepared, the TCRbeta library received unique molecular identifiers. MiXCR, run by TCRdb on the PCR reads, gives a single entry per CDR3 protein. In the table there are about 600,000 distinct CDR3 sequences, over 10% of which are singletons. Study-wide results and limits: In patients about two months after transplant, alpha-beta T cells reportedly arose from several hundred expanded graft clones.

A word on this clonotype: The antigen is not known.

CDR1 and CDR2 from the germline V gene are MDHEN and SYDVKM. With 6 bases clipped from V and 2 bases from J, the junction kept 21 bases outside the gene matches. CDR3 length: 19 amino acids. The starting material was PBMCs, mostly from graft donor cells, obtained 360 days after TCRalphabeta/CD19-depleted stem cell transplant. V and J are TRBV28 and TRBJ2-7, with 8 bases lining up with TRBD2. This clonotype originated in a male patient between 5 and 17 years old who had a stem cell transplant for acute myeloid leukemia, so the T cells may come from the graft donor. CDR3 DNA: TGTGCCAGCAGAACACGAGCGGGAGTCTCTGCAGCCCCAACCTACGAGCAGTACTTC. It specifies CASRTRAGVSAAPTYEQYF.